The present T cell receptor beta chain was sequenced within a study of identical twins. Germline assignment: CDR1 SGHRS and CDR2 YFSETQ. The CDR3 is made up of 16 amino acids. Losses at the gene ends were 0 bases for V and 2 bases for J; bases not matched to a gene: 5. TCRdb re-called the 5' RACE reads with MiXCR, one entry per CDR3 protein. The repertoire holds 1.5 million to 2 million distinct CDR3 sequences, about 32% seen once, with less than 0.35% in the top ten. J is TRBJ2-1 and V is TRBV5-1; 7 bases line up with TRBD2. Sequencing was carried out using cord blood. The sequence derives from a newborn girl in good health. CDR3 coding DNA: TGCGCCAGCAGCTTGGGACCGGGACTACCCTACAATGAGCAGTTCTTC. Its protein product is CASSLGPGLPYNEQFF.